The clone carrying this T cell receptor beta chain has only a few counts. Its specificity is not known. This entry is derived from a study of vaccination and CD4 T cells after COVID-19. Findings of the study overall: Convalescent participants were relatively few, and none had early post-infection timepoints studied.

The Oncomine TCR Beta short-read assay was what sequenced the DNA obtained from cultured CD4+ T cells. TCRdb re-called the PCR reads through MiXCR, storing one row per CDR3 protein. This sample yields about 14,000 distinct CDR3 sequences, of which roughly a third are seen a single time; roughly 10% belongs to the top ten. The treatment: roughly ten-day PBMC culture with coronavirus spike peptide pools or control peptides (ViraFEST assay). After culture for about ten days, isolation of CD4+ T cells was performed by negative selection. The sequence was obtained from a human donor who had recovered from COVID-19. Sequencing used CD4+ T cells from blood, cultured in vitro, obtained after SARS-CoV-2 vaccination.

The CDR3 DNA reads TGTGCCAGCAGCAGAAAGACAGGGAACCAAATCTATGGCTACACCTTC. The encoded protein is CASSRKTGNQIYGYTF. J is TRBJ1-2 and V is TRBV11-1; TRBD1 matches at 7 bases. CDR1 is SGHAT, CDR2 FQDESV, per germline (reference sequence). This CDR3 is 16 amino acids long. V trimming: 5 bases; J trimming: 4 bases; junction bases outside the gene matches: 13. The full variable domain, in which reference TRBV11-1 and TRBJ1-2 provide the parts outside the CDR3, is EAEVAQSPRYKITEKSQAVAFWCDPISGHATLYWYRQILGQGPELLVQFQDESVVDDSQLPKDRFSAERLKGVDSTLKIQPAELGDSAMYLCASSRKTGNQIYGYTFGSGTRLTVV.